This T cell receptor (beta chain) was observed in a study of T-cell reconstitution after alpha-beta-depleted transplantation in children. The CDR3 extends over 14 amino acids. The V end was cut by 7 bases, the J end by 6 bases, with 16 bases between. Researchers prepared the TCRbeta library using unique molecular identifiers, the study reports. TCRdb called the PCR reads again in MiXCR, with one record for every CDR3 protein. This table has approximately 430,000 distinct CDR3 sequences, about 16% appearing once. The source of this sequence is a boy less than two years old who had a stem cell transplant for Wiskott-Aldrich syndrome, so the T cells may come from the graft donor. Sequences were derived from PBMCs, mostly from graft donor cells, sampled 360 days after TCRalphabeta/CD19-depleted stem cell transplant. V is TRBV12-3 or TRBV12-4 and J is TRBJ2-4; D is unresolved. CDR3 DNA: TGTGCCAGCACCAAGCAGGACCCTGGAAACATTCAGTACTTC. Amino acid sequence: CASTKQDPGNIQYF.